These 28 T cell receptor beta chains were sequenced from one sample in a study of cytomegalovirus exposure and HLA in healthy donors. Sequenced by immunoSEQ multiplex PCR; TCRdb stores in-frame clones only, minus some. The data hold 250,000 to 400,000 clones, with roughly 88% observed a single time. The sample was PBMCs. These receptors originate from a man aged 25-45 years in good health and CMV-seronegative.

V gene TRBV10-2 combines with J gene TRBJ2-1, with a tentative D call TRBD1 (5 bases). Trimming stripped 9 bases from V and 3 bases from J, with 12 bases between. CDR1 is WSHSY and CDR2 is SAAADI in the germline V gene. This CDR3 is built from 13 residues. The CDR3 region is CARSDSIYNEQFF. As DNA, the CDR3 is TGCGCCAGGTCTGACAGTATCTACAATGAGCAGTTCTTC.

This clone was seen a single time. The rearrangement links TRBV19 to TRBJ1-5; no definite D call. Per germline, CDR1 LNHDA and CDR2 SQIVND (reference sequence). Trimming shortened V by 3 bases and J by 3 bases, and 6 bases separated the two germline ends. This CDR3 region has 13 residues. Here the CDR3 reads CASSMWLNQPQHF. For the CDR3, the DNA is TGTGCCAGTAGTATGTGGCTCAATCAGCCCCAGCATTTT.

The chain recombines TRBV10-3 with TRBJ1-1, with D perhaps matching TRBD1 (5 bases). V lost 2 bases to trimming and J lost 4 bases, with 8 bases between them. The CDR3 extends over 13 amino acids. Germline V gene sequence: CDR1 ENHRY, CDR2 SYGVKD. In DNA, the CDR3 is TGTGCCATCAGTGAGCCCGGGGGCACTGAAGCTTTCTTT. Translated, it gives CAISEPGGTEAFF.

This chain uses TRBV6-5 with TRBJ2-3; 9 nucleotides match TRBD2. The germline V gene has CDR1 MNHEY and CDR2 SVGAGI. V trimming: 0 bases; J trimming: 4 bases; junction bases outside the gene matches: 5. The CDR3 length is 16 residues. The CDR3 DNA follows: TGTGCCAGCAGTTACTCCGGGACTAGCTCTGCAGATACGCAGTATTTT. Amino acid sequence: CASSYSGTSSADTQYF.

V is TRBV6-5 and J is TRBJ1-1; unclear D gene. In germline, CDR1 is MNHEY, CDR2 SVGAGI. This CDR3 has 15 residues. Trimming took 2 bases from V and 0 from J, leaving 10 bases between them. The CDR3 coding sequence is TGTGCCAGCAGTTACAACCCGGGAGTGAACACTGAAGCTTTCTTT. Translating it yields CASSYNPGVNTEAFF.

This chain joins TRBV4-2 and TRBJ2-1; 11 bases are a match to TRBD2. This CDR3 is built from 16 residues. The junction had 13 bases not matched to a gene; V was cut back by 0 bases and J by 15 bases. Per the germline V gene, CDR1 is LGHNA and CDR2 is YNFKEQ. The CDR3 DNA sequence: TGTGCCAGCAGCCAAGATCGAACTAGCGGGGGCCTGGGCACGTTCTTC. Its translation: CASSQDRTSGGLGTFF.

The chain links TRBV7-9 to TRBJ2-1; 15 bases are shared with TRBD2. CDR3 length: 18 residues. V lost 5 bases, J lost 4 bases, and 9 bases stayed unmatched. The V gene's germline CDR1 is SEHNR and CDR2 FQNEAQ (reference sequence). The CDR3 protein is CASSPGLAGGRGYNEQFF. The CDR3 region has the DNA TGTGCCAGCAGCCCGGGACTAGCGGGGGGCCGGGGATACAATGAGCAGTTCTTC.

V and J are TRBV5-1 and TRBJ2-3; TRBD2 matches 14 bases. The CDR3 sequence is 19 residues long. J gave up 2 bases and V 4 bases, and 12 bases lay outside the gene matches. Germline CDR1 is SGHRS and CDR2 is YFSETQ. CDR3 loop: CASSGGLAGDPFITDTQYF. CDR3 nucleotides: TGCGCCAGCAGCGGGGGACTAGCGGGGGACCCCTTTATCACAGATACGCAGTATTTT.

The rearrangement joins TRBV7-9 to TRBJ1-2; 7 nucleotides line up with TRBD1. The CDR3 is made up of 13 amino acids. V lost 5 bases to trimming and J lost 3 bases; unmatched junction nucleotides: 3. Germline V gene data show CDR1 as SEHNR and CDR2 as FQNEAQ (reference sequence). In nucleotides, the CDR3 is TGTGCCAGCAGCCAGGGACAGTACTATGGCTACACCTTC. Translating it yields CASSQGQYYGYTF.

This chain uses TRBV25-1 with TRBJ1-6; no firm D call. This CDR3 has 16 amino acids. CDR1 is MGHDK, CDR2 SYGVNS, per germline. The germline V and J ends were trimmed by 3 bases and 9 bases, with 18 bases remaining between them. The CDR3 is CASSDGKIRSRSPLHF. In nucleotides, the CDR3 is TGTGCCAGCAGTGACGGGAAAATAAGAAGTCGTTCACCCCTCCACTTT.

The rearrangement links TRBV7-2 to TRBJ2-1; possibly TRBD1 for D (6 bases). This CDR3 contains 17 residues. Germline V gene sequence: CDR1 SGHTA, CDR2 FQGNSA. V was clipped by 1 base and J by 3 bases, with 16 bases between them. This chain's CDR3 is CASSLDGFRTVYNEQFF. CDR3 DNA: TGTGCCAGCAGCTTAGATGGTTTCCGGACAGTCTACAATGAGCAGTTCTTC.

V is TRBV6-5 and J is TRBJ1-2; no clear D gene. CDR1 is MNHEY and CDR2 is SVGAGI in the germline V gene. This CDR3 contains 13 residues. V was trimmed by 8 bases and J by 3 bases, leaving 13 bases between them. CDR3 nucleotide sequence: TGTGCCAGCGGTGGGTCCGGGGACTATGGCTACACCTTC. Protein: CASGGSGDYGYTF.

The J gene is TRBJ1-5, the V gene TRBV27; the D is unclear. The CDR3 runs 15 residues. V lost 6 bases to trimming and J lost 3 bases, with 15 bases between them. Germline CDR1 MNHEY, CDR2 SMNVEV (reference sequence). DNA of the CDR3: TGTGCCAGCAGCCCTGACGGTGGGCCCAATCAGCCCCAGCATTTT. This encodes CASSPDGGPNQPQHF.

The V and J genes are TRBV4-3 and TRBJ2-6, with 9 bases aligning to TRBD1. J was trimmed by 4 bases and V by 4 bases; bases with no gene match: 5. This CDR3 has 16 residues. Germline V gives CDR1 LGHNA, CDR2 YSLEER. As DNA, the CDR3 is TGCGCCAGCAGCCGCGGGACAGGGTCAGGGGCCAACGTCCTGACTTTC. It yields the protein CASSRGTGSGANVLTF.

This clone was seen a single time. The chain is built from TRBV5-1 and TRBJ2-3; TRBD1 is a possible D gene (5 bases). Germline assignment: CDR1 SGHRS and CDR2 YFSETQ. The CDR3 is made up of 17 amino acids. Trimming pared 4 bases from V and 0 bases from J, leaving 18 bases between. CDR3 coding DNA: TGCGCCAGCAGCACCGGCCTTACAGGCTCCAGCACAGATACGCAGTATTTT. Amino acids: CASSTGLTGSSTDTQYF.

V gene TRBV18 combines with J gene TRBJ2-7, with 10 positions matching TRBD1. CDR3 length: 17 residues. Germline V gene sequence: CDR1 KGHSH, CDR2 LQKENI. V was pared by 5 bases and J by 2 bases, with 12 bases of the junction left unmatched. The CDR3: CASSSVDRGMLAYEQYF. The CDR3 DNA follows: TGTGCCAGCTCATCCGTGGACAGGGGGATGTTGGCCTACGAGCAGTACTTC.

J is TRBJ1-1 and V is TRBV19; D unclear. This CDR3 is built from 14 residues. Trimming took off 2 bases at V and 2 bases at J, with 9 bases between the two ends. Germline V gives CDR1 LNHDA, CDR2 SQIVND (reference sequence). Written as DNA, the CDR3 is TGTGCCAGTAGTATAAGCCATCAAAACACTGAAGCTTTCTTT. It translates to CASSISHQNTEAFF.

The chain uses TRBV5-1 and TRBJ2-1; maybe TRBD2 (5 bases). The CDR3 consists of 13 residues. The V end lost 2 bases, the J end lost 10 bases, and 13 bases lay between the germline ends. The germline V gene encodes CDR1 SGHRS and CDR2 YFSETQ. DNA of the CDR3: TGCGCCAGCAGCTTTACCGGGGAAGGGGAGCAGTTCTTC. It codes for CASSFTGEGEQFF.

The rearrangement joins TRBV10-3 to TRBJ1-5; D may be TRBD1 (5 bases). CDR3 length equals 14 residues. Deletions cut 1 base from V and 2 bases from J, with 6 bases between. The germline V gene has CDR1 ENHRY and CDR2 SYGVKD. In DNA form, the CDR3 reads TGTGCCATCAGTGAGTGGGGGGGCAATCAGCCCCAGCATTTT. Protein product: CAISEWGGNQPQHF.

This chain's CDR3 is CASLSGGASYEQYF. In nucleotides, the CDR3 is TGTGCCAGTTTGTCAGGGGGCGCGTCTTACGAGCAGTACTTC. The chain links TRBV28 to TRBJ2-7; 8 bases agree with TRBD1. The CDR3 has 14 residues. The germline V gene has CDR1 MDHEN and CDR2 SYDVKM. V dropped 9 bases and J dropped 4; count of bases not matched to a gene: 11.

The rearrangement links TRBV29-1 to TRBJ2-3; maybe TRBD2 (7 bases). Germline assignment: CDR1 SQVTM and CDR2 ANQGSEA. The CDR3 consists of 15 residues. V dropped 6 bases and J dropped 4 bases, with 20 bases sitting between them. CDR3 protein: CSVRSGGGLSDTQYF. Here the CDR3 DNA reads TGCAGCGTCCGAAGTGGGGGGGGGCTCTCAGATACGCAGTATTTT.

V usage is TRBV19 and J usage is TRBJ2-2; TRBD2 matches at 13 bases. After removal of 6 bases from V and 2 bases from J, the junction contained 3 bases not matched to a gene. The CDR3 is made up of 16 amino acids. Germline CDR1 and CDR2: LNHDA and SQIVND (reference sequence). CDR3 coding DNA: TGTGCCAGTAGGACTAGCGGGGGGTCCAACACCGGGGAGCTGTTTTTT. Amino acids: CASRTSGGSNTGELFF.

This chain links TRBV6-5 with TRBJ1-1; D is unclear. The CDR3 length is 14 residues. In germline, CDR1 is MNHEY, CDR2 SVGAGI. V gave up 2 bases and J gave up 8 bases, with 15 bases separating them. The CDR3: CASSYPGETAEAFF. The DNA for the CDR3 is TGTGCCAGCAGTTACCCCGGGGAAACCGCGGAAGCTTTCTTT.

The J gene is TRBJ1-1, the V gene TRBV30; a possible D gene is TRBD1 (5 bases). The germline V gene encodes CDR1 GTSNPN and CDR2 SVGIG (reference sequence). Trimming took 3 bases from V and 5 from J, leaving 13 bases between them. The CDR3 is 13 amino acids. This CDR3 is CAWRRTGETEAFF. The DNA of the CDR3 is TGTGCCTGGAGACGTACGGGGGAGACTGAAGCTTTCTTT.

The V gene is TRBV6-5, the J gene TRBJ1-1; 7 positions match TRBD1. The CDR3 sequence is 13 residues long. The germline gives CDR1 MNHEY, CDR2 SVGAGI. V was clipped by 3 bases and J by 5 bases; unmatched bases: 3. The CDR3 sequence is CASSYQGGTEAFF. In DNA, the CDR3 is TGTGCCAGCAGTTATCAGGGGGGAACTGAAGCTTTCTTT.

This clone was seen a handful of times. V and J are TRBV6-5 and TRBJ1-6; 7 bases are a match to TRBD1. There are 14 residues in the CDR3. Germline V gene data show CDR1 as MNHEY and CDR2 as SVGAGI. V was clipped by 2 bases and J by 10 bases; unmatched bases: 5. CDR3 region: CASSYEGAKSPLHF. CDR3 sequence (DNA): TGTGCCAGCAGTTACGAGGGGGCAAAATCACCCCTCCACTTT.

V and J are TRBV4-1 and TRBJ2-5; D might be TRBD1 (6 bases). The germline V gene encodes CDR1 MGHRA and CDR2 YSYEKL. V was pared by 1 base and J by 4 bases, with 13 bases between. The CDR3 is 15 residues long. DNA for the CDR3: TGCGCCAGCAGCCAAGTCGACAGGAGCGGAGAGACCCAGTACTTC. Translated: CASSQVDRSGETQYF.

This clone showed up just a few times. The rearrangement uses TRBV6-1 and TRBJ2-7; D is perhaps TRBD1 (6 bases). The V end lost 4 bases, the J end lost 0 bases, and 10 bases lay between the germline ends. This CDR3 region has 14 residues. Germline assignment: CDR1 MNHNS and CDR2 SASEGT. DNA of the CDR3: TGTGCCAGCAGTGCCTTACAGGGCTCCTACGAGCAGTACTTC. Protein sequence: CASSALQGSYEQYF.